The table lists the clone carrying this T cell receptor beta chain with a few counts. Its cognate antigen is unknown. One entry per CDR3 protein, called by TCRdb with MiXCR from the 5' RACE reads. The sample records about 520,000 distinct CDR3 sequences, 22% being singletons. The data derive from a study of identical twins. Whole-study results and caveats: Excess twin sharing in beta out-of-frame sequences was weaker.

With 7 bases clipped from V and 2 bases from J, the junction kept 3 bases outside the gene matches. The germline gives CDR1 ENHRY, CDR2 SYGVKD. This CDR3 contains 13 residues. This sample also appeared in a second study, on T cells expressing NK-cell markers.

The specimen sequenced was CD4+ T cells sorted from blood. The chain couples TRBV10-3 to TRBJ2-3; 7 bases align to TRBD2. The clonotype comes from a woman in her late teens or twenties in good health. The CDR3 sequence is CAIKAGPTDTQYF. In DNA, the CDR3 is TGTGCCATCAAAGCGGGACCCACAGATACGCAGTATTTT.